The T cell receptor (beta chain) under discussion was sequenced for a study of spatial heterogeneity in lung cancer (dated 2019 in TCRdb). The study in broad terms: More beta-chain than alpha-chain transcripts were consistently detected, likely reflecting higher beta-chain transcript abundance. Both alpha and beta chains were TCR-sequenced in 200 to 250 tumor regions, under 80 matched nontumor lung samples and around 54 PBMC samples obtained at surgery. Nonsynonymous mutation counts, determined by whole-exome sequencing of tumor tissue, were related to TCR repertoire features. In tumor regions, TCR transcript counts showed a strong correlation with a T cell transcriptional module score from matched bulk RNA-seq. The study quantitatively compared TCR alpha and beta repertoires across multiple tumor regions, matched nontumor lung and blood in non-small cell lung cancer. In the raw uncorrected reads, each unique combination of TCR and UMI appeared on average more than ten times. On the study overall, not on this receptor specifically: The number of expanded intratumoral alpha and beta TCRs correlated with the tumor nonsynonymous mutation count. Confirming at a functional level the hypothesis that regional TCRs recognize regional mutations was considered to require additional single-cell paired TCR alpha and beta sequencing. Counts of ubiquitous and regional expanded TCRs were found to correlate with counts of ubiquitous and regional nonsynonymous mutations, respectively. TCR-seq coverage of tumor T cells was estimated to be only around 7% for alpha chains and more than 11% for beta chains.

The time point label on this specimen signifies: sample taken at primary tumor resection. Donors were about 70 patients with early-stage, untreated non-small cell lung cancer from the lung TRACERx cohort. Whole RNA extracted from tumor and nontumor lung tissue, or from cryopreserved PBMC samples, was used for TCR sequencing without cell sorting. Only patients with enough RNA available from two or more tumor regions were chosen for TCR sequencing. Tumor and adjacent nontumor lung specimens were reviewed by a lung pathologist before selection. From its cysteine to its phenylalanine, the CDR3 spans 11 amino acids. Only CDR3 DNA is held: 33 bases, read in frame from base 1. CDR1 and CDR2, looked up from the germline V gene, are ENHRY and SYGVKD. The junction carries 10 bases between V and J, which are trimmed by 11 bases and 3 bases respectively. On this clonotype: What this receptor recognizes is not known. Base qualities are missing; no much larger clone stands one base away.

To prepare the library, 5' RACE was applied. TCRdb names NextSeq 500 as the instrument used. The TCR library protocol attached a unique molecular identifier to each TCR cDNA molecule to allow correction of PCR and sequencing errors. As for how the authors treated the data: TCR identification, UMI-based error correction and CDR3 extraction were performed with Decombinator tools. TCRs above a frequency of 2 per 1,000, corresponding to the top 1% of the tumor frequency distribution, were defined as expanded. Expanded tumor TCRs statistically deemed absent (corrected P<0.05) from at least one tumor region were classed as regional, and all other expanded tumor TCRs were classed as ubiquitous. Each repertoire was subsampled 100 times to 5,000 TCRs, after which Renyi diversity was computed with the R vegan package. CDR3 similarity networks were built from amino acid triplet string-kernel similarity, connecting CDR3s with pairwise similarity above 0.82. TCRdb trimmed public reads at Q25 via fastp, called clones via MiXCR and kept in-frame beta chains. Each entry is one CDR3 protein sequence, shown with its most common DNA and genes. These V and J calls rely on TCRdb rather than the paper's analysis. The sample data list around 26,000 distinct CDR3 sequences, and roughly 8.3% of these were observed just once. 7.7% of the sample lies in the top ten.

This receptor chain uses TRBV10-3 and TRBJ1-1; TRBD1 could be the D gene, as 5 bases match. The receptor's source is a male donor with early-stage non-small cell lung cancer. Sequences were derived from lung tumor tissue, sampled at surgery. This receptor carries the CDR3 CAATGDTEAFF. The DNA reads as follows: TGTGCCGCTACAGGAGACACTGAAGCTTTCTTT.